This record looks at one T cell receptor beta chain sequence and its context. Its antigen is unknown. The data derive from a study of shared clonotypes between healthy human individuals. Assay: immunoSEQ multiplex PCR; the TCRdb copy retains only in-frame clones and omits some. The sample carries a few million clones, just over 90% recorded once. Study-level points and caveats: Estimated clonotype richness was generally higher in naive than memory subsets. Unshared clonotypes carried lower generation probabilities than those common to all four donors.

The CDR3 runs 13 residues. CDR1 and CDR2 (germline): SGHRS, YFSETQ. The V end was cut by 6 bases, the J end by 2 bases, with 10 bases between. The sequence was obtained from a man aged 18 to 30 in good health. Some clones in this sample may be carry-over from other donors' samples. The sequenced sample consisted of naive CD4+ T cells from PBMCs. As to subset: CD45RA+ positively selected. The gene calls are TRBV5-1 and TRBJ2-3; D not certain. CDR3 protein: CASTPDFTDTQYF. The CDR3 DNA reads TGCGCCAGCACTCCCGACTTCACAGATACGCAGTATTTT. The full variable domain, its missing parts supplied by reference TRBV5-1 and TRBJ2-3, is KAGVTQTPRYLIKTRGQQVTLSCSPISGHRSVSWYQQTPGQGLQFLFEYFSETQRNKGNFPGRFSGRQFSNSRSEMNVSTLELGDSALYLCASTPDFTDTQYFGPGTRLTVL.